Following are 29 T cell receptor beta chains from one sample sequenced in a study of T cells in Graves' hyperthyroidism and ophthalmopathy. There were TCR beta CDR3 regions amplified from RNA transcripts. The HTBI primer set was used in a first-round RT-PCR of the TCR CDR3. TCRdb redid the calling of the multiplex PCR reads with MiXCR, one entry per CDR3 protein. The data hold a few hundred thousand distinct CDR3 sequences, with about 15% observed a single time. The sample was blood. The receptors here all came from a woman in her twenties or thirties with Graves' hyperthyroidism.

This clonotype was seen ten or more times. The genes are TRBV3-1 and TRBJ1-4; 10 bases map to TRBD1. Germline-derived CDR1 and CDR2 are LGHDT and YNNKEL (reference sequence). V lost 3 bases to trimming and J lost 8 bases; unmatched junction nucleotides: 6. The CDR3 sequence is 15 residues long. The CDR3 nucleotides read TGTGCCAGCAGCCACCCGGGACAGGGGACCGAAAAACTGTTTTTT. As protein: CASSHPGQGTEKLFF. Filled out from reference TRBV3-1 and TRBJ1-4, the complete variable domain reads DTAVSQTPKYLVTQMGNDKSIKCEQNLGHDTMYWYKQDSKKFLKIMFSYNNKELIINETVPNRFSPKSPDKAHLNLHINSLELGDSAVYFCASSHPGQGTEKLFFGSGTQLSVL.

At least ten counts were recorded for this clonotype. The rearrangement uses TRBV20-1 and TRBJ2-1; 11 nucleotides line up with TRBD2. With V trimmed by 5 bases and J by 5 bases, 2 bases remained unmatched. The length of the CDR3 is 13 residues. Germline V gene data show CDR1 as DFQATT and CDR2 as SNEGSKA (reference sequence). CDR3 coding DNA: TGCAGTGCTCCGGGACTAGCGGACAATGAGCAGTTCTTC. Encoded protein: CSAPGLADNEQFF.

This clonotype was recorded many times. The chain joins TRBV28 to TRBJ2-1; 10 bases line up with TRBD2. Germline V CDR1 and CDR2: MDHEN, SYDVKM. This CDR3 region has 14 residues. V lost 8 bases, J lost 4 bases, and 5 bases stayed unmatched. CDR3 in DNA: TGTGCCAGCTCTAGCGGGAGAGGTTACAATGAGCAGTTCTTC. The encoded protein is CASSSGRGYNEQFF.

The J gene is TRBJ1-2, the V gene TRBV3-1, with D unresolved. From germline, CDR1 is LGHDT and CDR2 YNNKEL (reference sequence). Trimming left V 4 bases short and J 7 bases short, with 13 bases between. CDR3 length: 13 residues. CDR3 bases: TGTGCCAGCAGCCGGTCAGTCGTAGGTGGCTACACCTTC. It yields the protein CASSRSVVGGYTF.

The V and J genes are TRBV7-9 and TRBJ2-7; D ambiguous. Trimming stripped 1 base from V and 0 bases from J, with 10 bases between. Germline V gene data show CDR1 as SEHNR and CDR2 as FQNEAQ (reference sequence). The CDR3 loop spans 15 amino acids. The CDR3 DNA reads TGTGCCAGCAGCTTAGGTCCGTATAGCTCCTACGAGCAGTACTTC. Protein product: CASSLGPYSSYEQYF.

A word on this clonotype: One base away lies a much larger clone, so this may be a sequencing read error. The chain uses TRBV12-3 or TRBV12-4 and TRBJ1-2; D call uncertain. Trimming stripped 7 bases from V and 4 bases from J, with 16 bases between. CDR3 size: 14 residues. In DNA form, the CDR3 reads TGTGCCAGCAACCTCATTGGGCCGGGCTATGGCTACACCTTC. This translates into CASNLIGPGYGYTF.

Many counts were recorded for this clonotype. This rearrangement joins TRBV6-2 or TRBV6-3 to TRBJ2-3; D is possibly TRBD2 (5 bases). V gave up 6 bases and J gave up 5 bases, with 18 bases separating them. CDR1 and CDR2 (germline): MNHEY, SVGEGT. The CDR3 is 15 amino acids. In DNA form, the CDR3 reads TGTGCCAGCAGACACGGACGCATCGGGGAAGATACGCAGTATTTT. This codes for CASRHGRIGEDTQYF.

The chain combines TRBV20-1 with TRBJ2-3, with 14 positions matching TRBD2. The V gene end was trimmed by 5 bases and the J gene end by 1 base; junction bases not matched to a gene: 2. This CDR3 contains 15 residues. Germline CDR1 and CDR2: DFQATT and SNEGSKA (reference sequence). CDR3 in DNA: TGCAGTGCTGGGACTAGCGGGAGTGGCACAGATACGCAGTATTTT. Protein sequence: CSAGTSGSGTDTQYF.

The table lists this clonotype with many counts. The chain links TRBV20-1 to TRBJ2-5; maybe TRBD2 (6 bases). Trimming left V 5 bases short and J 10 bases short, with 8 bases between. Germline-derived CDR1 and CDR2 are DFQATT and SNEGSKA (reference sequence). CDR3 length: 9 residues. The DNA for the CDR3 is TGCAGTGCTTGGACTATCCAGTACTTC. Translated: CSAWTIQYF.

This clonotype was recorded many times. The chain joins TRBV7-2 to TRBJ2-7; D unclear. V dropped 4 bases and J dropped 2 bases, with 6 bases sitting between them. CDR1 and CDR2 from the germline V gene are SGHTA and FQGNSA. This CDR3 comprises 12 residues. The CDR3 nucleotides are TGTGCCAGCAGCTACCTCACCTACGAGCAGTACTTC. Amino acid sequence: CASSYLTYEQYF. Using reference TRBV7-2 and TRBJ2-7 for the parts outside the CDR3, the full variable domain is GAGVSQSPSNKVTEKGKDVELRCDPISGHTALYWYRQSLGQGLEFLIYFQGNSAPDKSGLPSDRFSAERTGGSVSTLTIQRTQQEDSAVYLCASSYLTYEQYFGPGTRLTVT.

In this sample, this clonotype turned up many times. This chain links TRBV27 with TRBJ2-3; TRBD2 agrees at 11 bases. The CDR3 is made up of 16 amino acids. Germline values: CDR1 MNHEY, CDR2 SMNVEV (reference sequence). With V trimmed by 2 bases and J by 4 bases, 5 bases remained unmatched. The CDR3 DNA follows: TGTGCCAGCAGTTTACAAATAGCGGGAGGGGCAGATACGCAGTATTTT. Amino acid sequence: CASSLQIAGGADTQYF.

This clonotype was seen a few times. This chain joins TRBV10-3 and TRBJ1-2, with unresolved D. CDR1 is ENHRY and CDR2 is SYGVKD in the germline V gene. CDR3 length: 15 residues. Between the trimmed V and J ends, which lost 0 bases and 0 bases, there was a span of 8 bases. CDR3 region: CAISESGQPNYGYTF. CDR3 nucleotides: TGTGCCATCAGTGAGTCAGGGCAGCCTAACTATGGCTACACCTTC.

The rearrangement joins TRBV5-1 to TRBJ2-1; no reliable D call. Germline-derived CDR1 and CDR2 are SGHRS and YFSETQ. The CDR3 totals 14 residues. With 0 bases removed from V and 6 bases from J, the gap between germline ends came to 10 bases. The CDR3 DNA follows: TGCGCCAGCAGCTTGGGTACTGGGGTCAATGAGCAGTTCTTC. It translates to CASSLGTGVNEQFF.

This clonotype has at least ten counts. The chain has TRBV6-1 and TRBJ1-1; 12 bases match TRBD1. This CDR3 is built from 16 residues. J was trimmed by 2 bases and V by 6 bases; bases with no gene match: 7. Germline V CDR1 and CDR2: MNHNS, SASEGT. CDR3 nucleotide sequence: TGTGCCAGCAGGCACCGGGACAGGGGGCCTAACACTGAAGCTTTCTTT. This codes for CASRHRDRGPNTEAFF.

CDR3: CASSSRVSGGSYEQYF. The CDR3 region has the DNA TGCGCCAGCAGCTCGCGCGTTTCTGGGGGATCCTACGAGCAGTACTTC. J is TRBJ2-7 and V is TRBV5-1; the D call may be TRBD1 or TRBD2 (5 bases each). The CDR3 runs to 16 residues. The V gene lost 3 bases and the J gene lost 1 base, with 17 bases spanning the gap. Germline V gene data show CDR1 as SGHRS and CDR2 as YFSETQ.

The V and J genes are TRBV2 and TRBJ2-7; weak D call: TRBD2 (5 bases). V gave up 4 bases and J gave up 2 bases, with 9 bases separating them. The CDR3 loop spans 13 amino acids. Germline V lookup: CDR1 SNHLY, CDR2 FYNNEI. CDR3 protein: CASSAETTYEQYF. The CDR3 nucleotides read TGTGCCAGCAGTGCGGAGACTACCTACGAGCAGTACTTC. Together with reference TRBV2 and TRBJ2-7, the CDR3 gives the full variable domain: EPEVTQTPSHQVTQMGQEVILRCVPISNHLYFYWYRQILGQKVEFLVSFYNNEISEKSEIFDDQFSVERPDGSNFTLKIRSTKLEDSAMYFCASSAETTYEQYFGPGTRLTVT.

V usage is TRBV19 and J usage is TRBJ1-5; 7 nucleotides agree with TRBD1. Germline-derived CDR1 and CDR2 are LNHDA and SQIVND (reference sequence). J gave up 2 bases and V 6 bases, and 7 bases lay outside the gene matches. This CDR3 is built from 15 residues. In DNA, the CDR3 is TGTGCCAGTAGGCCACAGGGGTCTGGCAATCAGCCCCAGCATTTT. It codes for CASRPQGSGNQPQHF.

This clonotype was observed a few times. V usage is TRBV3-1 and J usage is TRBJ2-2, with D possibly being TRBD2 (5 bases). CDR1 is LGHDT and CDR2 is YNNKEL in the germline V gene (reference sequence). This CDR3 has 15 amino acids. Trimming cost V 4 bases and J 6 bases, with 15 bases left between them. The CDR3 here is CASSRSSGVAGELFF. CDR3 DNA: TGTGCCAGCAGCCGTTCGAGCGGTGTGGCCGGGGAGCTGTTTTTT.

This clonotype occurred a few times. The V call is TRBV6-1, the J call TRBJ1-5, with D uncertain. V lost 2 bases to trimming and J lost 5 bases, with 13 bases between them. Germline loops: CDR1 MNHNS, CDR2 SASEGT. The CDR3 is 15 residues long. The CDR3 here is CASSEYGQFDQPQHF. The CDR3 DNA reads as TGTGCCAGCAGTGAATACGGGCAGTTTGATCAGCCCCAGCATTTT.

This clonotype was counted between two and nine times. V is TRBV6-1 and J is TRBJ2-2; D unclear. Germline V CDR1 and CDR2: MNHNS, SASEGT. CDR3 length: 13 amino acids. Trimming stripped 6 bases from V and 5 bases from J, with 10 bases between. This CDR3 reads CASRTDVTGELFF. The DNA of the CDR3 is TGTGCCAGCAGAACTGATGTAACCGGGGAGCTGTTTTTT.

The CDR3 reads CASSSDGTKGRGSYEQYF. The CDR3 DNA follows: TGTGCCAGCAGCTCAGACGGGACTAAGGGAAGGGGGTCCTACGAGCAGTACTTC. V gene TRBV5-6 combines with J gene TRBJ2-7; TRBD2 might be the D (7 bases). The CDR3 is made up of 18 amino acids. Between the trimmed V and J ends, which lost 3 bases and 1 base, there was a span of 23 bases. Germline V CDR1 and CDR2: SGHDT, YYEEEE.

This chain connects TRBV7-9 to TRBJ1-4, with D perhaps matching TRBD1 (5 bases). The germline gives CDR1 SEHNR, CDR2 FQNEAQ (reference sequence). The V end lost 5 bases, the J end lost 5 bases, and 12 bases lay between the germline ends. The CDR3 length is 14 residues. CDR3 sequence (DNA): TGTGCCAGCAGCGGCGGGACGAGAAATGAAAAACTGTTTTTT. It yields the protein CASSGGTRNEKLFF.

This clonotype has ten or more counts. This chain uses TRBV12-3 or TRBV12-4 with TRBJ2-7; D possibly matches TRBD1 or TRBD2 (5 bases each). The CDR3 covers 14 residues. V was trimmed by 3 bases and J by 7 bases, leaving 16 bases between them. This chain's CDR3 is CASSFFRARGEQYF. In DNA form, the CDR3 reads TGTGCCAGCAGTTTCTTCAGGGCTAGAGGGGAGCAGTACTTC.

This clonotype has only a few counts. The chain joins TRBV29-1 to TRBJ2-1; 7 bases match TRBD2. The V segment lost 7 bases and the J segment 0 bases; nucleotides outside the gene matches: 9. The CDR3 runs 15 residues. Per the germline V gene, CDR1 is SQVTM and CDR2 is ANQGSEA. CDR3 nucleotides: TGCAGCGAGACCAGCGGGACGAGCTCCTACAATGAGCAGTTCTTC. Its translation is CSETSGTSSYNEQFF.

This clonotype has a count of ten or more. V gene TRBV2 combines with J gene TRBJ2-2; 9 bases line up with TRBD1. V lost 5 bases and J lost 0; bases outside the gene matches: 4. CDR1 SNHLY and CDR2 FYNNEI come from the germline V gene. The CDR3 is made up of 16 amino acids. Written as DNA, the CDR3 is TGTGCCAGCAGTTTACAGGGGGCCTCGAACACCGGGGAGCTGTTTTTT. It codes for CASSLQGASNTGELFF. Looking up the rest from reference TRBV2 and TRBJ2-2 gives the full variable domain: EPEVTQTPSHQVTQMGQEVILRCVPISNHLYFYWYRQILGQKVEFLVSFYNNEISEKSEIFDDQFSVERPDGSNFTLKIRSTKLEDSAMYFCASSLQGASNTGELFFGEGSRLTVL.

This clonotype was picked up many times. The genes are TRBV28 and TRBJ2-5; TRBD1 or TRBD2 may be the D gene (5 bases each). There are 15 residues in the CDR3. Looked up from germline, CDR1 is MDHEN and CDR2 is SYDVKM. Trimming removed 7 bases from V and 5 bases from J, with 20 bases in between. The DNA of the CDR3 is TGTGCCAGCAACCGGGACGGTGGAAAGCAGGAGACCCAGTACTTC. It specifies CASNRDGGKQETQYF.

The chain joins TRBV27 to TRBJ1-1, with 7 bases fitting TRBD1. The CDR3 extends over 19 amino acids. Germline CDR1 is MNHEY and CDR2 is SMNVEV (reference sequence). V lost 3 bases to trimming and J lost 3 bases; unmatched junction nucleotides: 19. The CDR3 bases are TGTGCCAGCAGTTTTAACCCTCCTACACCAGGGGGGGGATACACTGAAGCTTTCTTT. It specifies CASSFNPPTPGGGYTEAFF.

Points on this clonotype: A read error is possible here, since a much larger clone lies one base away. The V gene is TRBV11-2, the J gene TRBJ2-7; D is possibly TRBD2 (5 bases). The tail of the sequence fits TRBJ2-1 better, so the J call may be wrong. The CDR3 has 13 residues. The germline V gene has CDR1 SGHAT and CDR2 FQNNGV. The CDR3 region is CASSLSSSSEQFF. CDR3 DNA: TGTGCCAGCAGCTTGTCTAGCTCTAGCGAGCAGTTCTTC.

The V and J genes are TRBV12-5 and TRBJ2-1, with TRBD2 matching over 10 bases. The germline CDR1 and CDR2 sequences are LGHNT and FRNRAP. After removal of 1 base from V and 5 bases from J, the junction contained 2 bases not matched to a gene. The CDR3 runs to 15 residues. The CDR3 reads CASGLGLAGHNEQFF. CDR3 DNA: TGTGCTAGTGGTTTGGGACTAGCGGGCCACAATGAGCAGTTCTTC.